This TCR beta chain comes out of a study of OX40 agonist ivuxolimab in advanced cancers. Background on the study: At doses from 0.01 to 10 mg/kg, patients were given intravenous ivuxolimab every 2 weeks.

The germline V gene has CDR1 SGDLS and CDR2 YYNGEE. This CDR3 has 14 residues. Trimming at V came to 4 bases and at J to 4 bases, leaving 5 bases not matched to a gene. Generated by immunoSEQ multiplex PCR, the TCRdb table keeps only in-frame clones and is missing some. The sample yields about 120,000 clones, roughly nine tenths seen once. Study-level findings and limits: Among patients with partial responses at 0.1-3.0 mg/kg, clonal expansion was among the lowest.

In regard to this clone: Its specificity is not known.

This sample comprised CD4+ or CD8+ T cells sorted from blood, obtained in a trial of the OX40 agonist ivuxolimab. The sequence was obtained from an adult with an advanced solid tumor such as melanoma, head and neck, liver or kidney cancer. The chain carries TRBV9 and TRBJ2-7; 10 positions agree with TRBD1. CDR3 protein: CASSLRQGAYEQYF. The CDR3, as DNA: TGTGCCAGCAGCCTCCGACAGGGGGCGTACGAGCAGTACTTC.